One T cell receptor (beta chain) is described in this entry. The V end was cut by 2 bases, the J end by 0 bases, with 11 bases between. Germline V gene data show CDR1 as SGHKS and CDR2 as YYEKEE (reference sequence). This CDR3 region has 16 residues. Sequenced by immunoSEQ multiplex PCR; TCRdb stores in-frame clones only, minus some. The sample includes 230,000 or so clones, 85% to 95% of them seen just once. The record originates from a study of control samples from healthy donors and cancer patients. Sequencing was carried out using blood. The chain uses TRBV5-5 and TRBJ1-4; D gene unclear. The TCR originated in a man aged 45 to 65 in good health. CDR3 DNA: TGTGCCAGCAGCTTTAGGCAGACTGCAACTAATGAAAAACTGTTTTTT. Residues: CASSFRQTATNEKLFF.